This T cell receptor beta chain came from a study of blood T cell repertoires in COVID-19. Study summary: Donors in the United States, Italy and Spain gave samples during acute or convalescent COVID-19. The analysed material was cDNA or gDNA that came from T cells, B-cell-depleted T cells, or PBMCs.

This clone was counted once. In the authors' workflow: Scientists estimated how many nucleated cells there were by amplifying reference gene primers. Here immunoSEQ multiplex PCR was the method, and the copy in TCRdb shows in-frame clones only, minus some. V and J calls and clone size are as listed in that table; D and trimming were resolved from the DNA. Of under 300,000 clones in the sample, 89% were seen once. V lost 1 base to trimming and J lost 6 bases, with 16 bases between them. The CDR3 runs to 15 residues. Germline assignment: CDR1 SGHVS and CDR2 FQNEAQ. Input material: peripheral blood. This receptor was identified in a man aged 45-65 years with acute or convalescent COVID-19. V and J are TRBV7-8 and TRBJ2-7; D ambiguous. The CDR3 DNA follows: TGTGCCAGCAGCTTAGAGCTGGTCCGAGCCGCCGAGCAGTACTTC. Translation: CASSLELVRAAEQYF.